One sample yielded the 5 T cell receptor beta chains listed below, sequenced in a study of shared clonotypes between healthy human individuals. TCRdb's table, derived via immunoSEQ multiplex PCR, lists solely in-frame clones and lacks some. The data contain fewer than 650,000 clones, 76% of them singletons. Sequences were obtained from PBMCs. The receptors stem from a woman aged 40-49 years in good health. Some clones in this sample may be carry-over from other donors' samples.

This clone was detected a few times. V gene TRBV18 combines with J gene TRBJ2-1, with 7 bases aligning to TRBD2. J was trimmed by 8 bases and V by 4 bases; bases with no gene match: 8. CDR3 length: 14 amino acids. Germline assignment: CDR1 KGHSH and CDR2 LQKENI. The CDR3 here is CASSQDGGGDEQFF. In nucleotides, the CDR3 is TGTGCCAGCTCACAGGACGGGGGAGGGGATGAGCAGTTCTTC.

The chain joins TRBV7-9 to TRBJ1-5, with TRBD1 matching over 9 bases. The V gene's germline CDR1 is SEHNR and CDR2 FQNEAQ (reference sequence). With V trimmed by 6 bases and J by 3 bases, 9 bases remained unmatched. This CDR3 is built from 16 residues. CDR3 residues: CASSRSGTGYNQPQHF. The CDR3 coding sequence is TGTGCCAGCAGTCGATCTGGGACAGGGTACAATCAGCCCCAGCATTTT.

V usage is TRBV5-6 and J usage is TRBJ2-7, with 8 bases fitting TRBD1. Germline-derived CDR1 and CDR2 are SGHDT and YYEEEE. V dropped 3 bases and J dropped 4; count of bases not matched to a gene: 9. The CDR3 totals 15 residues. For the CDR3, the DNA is TGTGCCAGCAGCTCCACCGGGACAGGAGATTACGAGCAGTACTTC. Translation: CASSSTGTGDYEQYF.

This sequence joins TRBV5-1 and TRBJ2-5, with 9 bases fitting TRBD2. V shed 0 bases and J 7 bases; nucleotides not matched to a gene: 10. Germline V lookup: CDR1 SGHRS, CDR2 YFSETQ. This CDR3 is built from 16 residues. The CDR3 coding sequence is TGCGCCAGCAGCTTGGGGCTAGCGGGGTATTCAGGGACCCAGTACTTC. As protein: CASSLGLAGYSGTQYF.

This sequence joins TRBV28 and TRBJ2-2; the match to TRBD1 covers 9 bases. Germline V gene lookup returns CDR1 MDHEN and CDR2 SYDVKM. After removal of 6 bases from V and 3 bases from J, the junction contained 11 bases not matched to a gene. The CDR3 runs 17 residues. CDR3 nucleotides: TGTGCCAGCAGCTCTGCAACAGGGGGCTGGGACACCGGGGAGCTGTTTTTT. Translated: CASSSATGGWDTGELFF.